These 23 T cell receptor beta chains originate from one sample sequenced in a study of blood T cell repertoires in COVID-19. The table came from immunoSEQ multiplex PCR; TCRdb's copy has only in-frame clones and leaves some out. The sample lists about 130,000 clones, roughly 80% occurring once. The material sequenced was PBMCs or T cells enriched from blood (not recorded which). The origin of the receptors is a man between 45 and 60 years old who had recovered from COVID-19.

This chain connects TRBV30 to TRBJ2-7, with D possibly TRBD2 on 5 matching bases. V lost 0 bases to trimming and J lost 4 bases, with 16 bases between them. Germline V CDR1 and CDR2: GTSNPN, SVGIG (reference sequence). CDR3 length equals 15 residues. The CDR3 spells CAWSVIPNSGYEQYF. CDR3 sequence (DNA): TGTGCCTGGAGTGTAATCCCAAACAGCGGTTACGAGCAGTACTTC.

J is TRBJ2-1 and V is TRBV9; D may be TRBD2 (5 bases). The CDR3 contains 16 residues. Per germline, CDR1 SGDLS and CDR2 YYNGEE. Trimming shortened V by 0 bases and J by 9 bases, and 19 bases separated the two germline ends. The CDR3, as DNA: TGTGCCAGCAGCGTAGATAGCGCAGTTACTGGAAGTGAGCAGTTCTTC. Protein product: CASSVDSAVTGSEQFF.

This chain uses TRBV7-8 with TRBJ1-4; 9 nucleotides line up with TRBD1. V was pared by 5 bases and J by 8 bases, with 9 bases of the junction left unmatched. Per germline, CDR1 SGHVS and CDR2 FQNEAQ. The CDR3 length is 15 residues. Written as DNA, the CDR3 is TGTGCCAGCAGCCAACCGGGACAGGGTCCCGAAAAACTGTTTTTT. It specifies CASSQPGQGPEKLFF.

In its sample, this clone was seen once. The gene calls are TRBV5-1 and TRBJ1-3; 11 positions match TRBD1. V dropped 3 bases and J dropped 1; count of bases not matched to a gene: 3. The CDR3 runs 16 residues. Germline values: CDR1 SGHRS, CDR2 YFSETQ. The CDR3 nucleotides read TGCGCCAGCAGCTGGGGACAGGGGGAATCTGGAAACACCATATATTTT. Protein: CASSWGQGESGNTIYF.

The chain employs TRBV9 and TRBJ2-2; 9 bases align to TRBD1. The CDR3 extends over 15 amino acids. Germline assignment: CDR1 SGDLS and CDR2 YYNGEE. V was clipped by 3 bases and J by 3 bases; unmatched bases: 3. The CDR3 bases are TGTGCCAGCAGCGCCCGGACAGGGGACACCGGGGAGCTGTTTTTT. It is translated as CASSARTGDTGELFF. Full variable domain (remainder filled in from reference TRBV9 and TRBJ2-2): DSGVTQTPKHLITATGQRVTLRCSPRSGDLSVYWYQQSLDQGLQFLIQYYNGEERAKGNILERFSAQQFPDLHSELNLSSLELGDSALYFCASSARTGDTGELFFGEGSRLTVL.

V usage is TRBV19 and J usage is TRBJ2-4; 8 nucleotides line up with TRBD1. V trimming: 5 bases; J trimming: 1 base; junction bases outside the gene matches: 4. The germline V gene encodes CDR1 LNHDA and CDR2 SQIVND (reference sequence). The CDR3 has 15 amino acids. CDR3 sequence reads: CASSDRDRAKNIQYF. Written as DNA, the CDR3 is TGTGCCAGTAGTGACCGGGACAGGGCCAAAAACATTCAGTACTTC.

The chain is built from TRBV18 and TRBJ1-4; perhaps TRBD1 as D (6 bases). This CDR3 is 16 amino acids long. Trimming cost V 0 bases and J 8 bases, with 16 bases left between them. Germline V CDR1 and CDR2: KGHSH, LQKENI. The CDR3 here is CASSPPSRGQDEKLFF. The CDR3 nucleotides read TGTGCCAGCTCACCACCCTCCAGGGGTCAGGACGAAAAACTGTTTTTT.

This clone was observed a handful of times. The V and J genes are TRBV30 and TRBJ2-2; TRBD2 might be the D (6 bases). This CDR3 comprises 18 residues. Trimming took off 2 bases at V and 1 base at J, with 20 bases between the two ends. Germline V gene sequence: CDR1 GTSNPN, CDR2 SVGIG (reference sequence). The CDR3 region is CAWSQRGGIILNTGELFF. The CDR3 nucleotides are TGTGCCTGGAGTCAGCGAGGAGGGATAATTTTGAACACCGGGGAGCTGTTTTTT.

Concerning this clone: The same CDR3 can be traced to other DNA sequences in this sample. The chain carries TRBV28 and TRBJ1-5, with a possible D match to TRBD1 (5 bases). The CDR3 is 14 residues long. The germline V gene encodes CDR1 MDHEN and CDR2 SYDVKM. Trimming took off 3 bases at V and 1 base at J, with 7 bases between the two ends. CDR3 sequence: CASSLGGSNQPQHF. As DNA, the CDR3 is TGTGCCAGCAGTTTGGGGGGGAGCAATCAGCCCCAGCATTTT.

This chain uses TRBV7-3 with TRBJ2-2; 12 bases are a match to TRBD2. From germline, CDR1 is SGHTA and CDR2 FQGTGA. V lost 0 bases to trimming and J lost 4 bases; unmatched junction nucleotides: 3. The CDR3 is made up of 17 amino acids. The CDR3 DNA reads TGTGCCAGCAGCTTAACCCCTAGCGGGGGGGCCACCGGGGAGCTGTTTTTT. Its translation: CASSLTPSGGATGELFF.

The CDR3 sequence: CASSRLAGASTDTQYF. The CDR3, as DNA: TGTGCCAGCAGCCGCCTCGCGGGGGCAAGCACAGATACGCAGTATTTT. The V call is TRBV5-6, the J call TRBJ2-3, with TRBD2 as a possible D gene (7 bases). Trimming cost V 4 bases and J 0 bases, with 15 bases left between them. This CDR3 region has 16 residues. Germline lookup yields CDR1 SGHDT and CDR2 YYEEEE.

The chain has TRBV19 and TRBJ1-2, with D unclear. V was trimmed by 6 bases and J by 6 bases, leaving 8 bases between them. Germline V gives CDR1 LNHDA, CDR2 SQIVND (reference sequence). CDR3 length: 11 amino acids. The CDR3 protein is CASRTPDGYTF. The DNA of the CDR3 is TGTGCCAGTAGGACACCGGATGGCTACACCTTC.

J is TRBJ2-2 and V is TRBV7-2, with 10 bases lining up with TRBD2. From germline, CDR1 is SGHTA and CDR2 FQGNSA. CDR3 length: 15 residues. J was trimmed by 2 bases and V by 5 bases; bases with no gene match: 2. The CDR3 reads CASSGLAANTGELFF. CDR3 DNA: TGTGCCAGCAGCGGACTAGCGGCTAACACCGGGGAGCTGTTTTTT.

The CDR3 loop is CASSTGTLNNNEQFF. The CDR3 DNA reads TGTGCCAGCAGCACCGGGACTCTGAATAACAATGAGCAGTTCTTC. The chain links TRBV7-9 to TRBJ2-1, with D perhaps TRBD2 (6 bases). This CDR3 is 15 amino acids long. With 5 bases removed from V and 5 bases from J, the gap between germline ends came to 16 bases. Germline V gene lookup returns CDR1 SEHNR and CDR2 FQNEAQ (reference sequence). Looking up the rest from reference TRBV7-9 and TRBJ2-1 gives the full variable domain: DTGVSQNPRHKITKRGQNVTFRCDPISEHNRLYWYRQTLGQGPEFLTYFQNEAQLEKSRLLSDRFSAERPKGSFSTLEIQRTEQGDSAMYLCASSTGTLNNNEQFFGPGTRLTVL.

The CDR3 region has the DNA TGTGCCAGCAGCTTGGCCCGGGGTTGGGTCCAAGAGACCCAGTACTTC. Its protein product is CASSLARGWVQETQYF. This chain links TRBV11-2 with TRBJ2-5; TRBD2 might be the D (5 bases). Per the germline V gene, CDR1 is SGHAT and CDR2 is FQNNGV. Between the trimmed V and J ends, which lost 3 bases and 1 base, there was a span of 15 bases. This CDR3 has 16 residues.

The chain recombines TRBV19 with TRBJ1-4; no firm D call. CDR3 length: 14 residues. Germline loops: CDR1 LNHDA, CDR2 SQIVND (reference sequence). Deletions cut 6 bases from V and 6 bases from J, with 14 bases between. CDR3 bases: TGTGCCAGTAGCAGGTTTTCCGGGGATGAAAAACTGTTTTTT. Encoded protein: CASSRFSGDEKLFF.

The V gene is TRBV30, the J gene TRBJ2-4, with D maybe TRBD1 (6 bases). The CDR3 covers 13 residues. The germline CDR1 and CDR2 sequences are GTSNPN and SVGIG (reference sequence). V lost 1 base to trimming and J lost 5 bases, with 9 bases between them. This CDR3 reads CAWSAAGENIQYF. The CDR3, as DNA: TGTGCCTGGAGTGCGGCAGGGGAAAACATTCAGTACTTC.

The J gene is TRBJ2-2, the V gene TRBV24-1, with 7 bases matching TRBD1. CDR1 and CDR2 (germline): KGHDR, SFDVKD. This CDR3 comprises 16 residues. After removal of 0 bases from V and 5 bases from J, the junction contained 5 bases not matched to a gene. The CDR3 here is CATSDLRDSITGELFF. As DNA, the CDR3 is TGTGCCACCAGTGATTTGCGGGACAGTATAACCGGGGAGCTGTTTTTT.

The chain couples TRBV4-3 to TRBJ1-2; D unresolved. Germline lookup yields CDR1 LGHNA and CDR2 YSLEER. V was clipped by 1 base and J by 4 bases, with 13 bases between them. This CDR3 has 15 amino acids. CDR3 DNA sequence: TGCGCCAGCAGCCAAGTAGTCGCTCAGGCCTATGGCTACACCTTC. As protein: CASSQVVAQAYGYTF.

The chain uses TRBV10-3 and TRBJ2-7, with 9 bases lining up with TRBD1. Trimming removed 4 bases from V and 6 bases from J; junction bases left unmatched: 7. Germline CDR1 reads ENHRY; CDR2 reads SYGVKD. The CDR3 has 14 amino acids. The CDR3 reads CAISGGTGWAEQYF. In DNA form, the CDR3 reads TGTGCCATCAGTGGCGGGACAGGGTGGGCCGAGCAGTACTTC.

The V and J genes are TRBV7-8 and TRBJ1-1; maybe TRBD1 (5 bases). CDR3 size: 13 residues. V gave up 5 bases and J gave up 10 bases, with 17 bases separating them. Germline assignment: CDR1 SGHVS and CDR2 FQNEAQ. CDR3 amino acids: CASSVLDGGTAFF. CDR3 DNA: TGTGCCAGCAGCGTCCTAGATGGGGGGACAGCTTTCTTT. The whole variable domain, filled in from reference TRBV7-8 and TRBJ1-1, reads GAGVSQSPRYKVAKRGQDVALRCDPISGHVSLFWYQQALGQGPEFLTYFQNEAQLDKSGLPSDRFFAERPEGSVSTLKIQRTQQEDSAVYLCASSVLDGGTAFFGQGTRLTVV.

The chain joins TRBV27 to TRBJ2-7; 7 bases line up with TRBD1. V was clipped by 6 bases and J by 0 bases; unmatched bases: 8. Germline V gives CDR1 MNHEY, CDR2 SMNVEV (reference sequence). CDR3 length: 15 residues. CDR3 sequence reads: CASRESGTASYEQYF. DNA of the CDR3: TGTGCCAGCAGGGAATCCGGGACAGCCTCCTACGAGCAGTACTTC.

The V gene is TRBV9, the J gene TRBJ2-1; TRBD1 might be the D (6 bases). The CDR3 sequence is 15 residues long. Germline CDR1 and CDR2: SGDLS and YYNGEE. V was trimmed by 0 bases and J by 9 bases, leaving 16 bases between them. As DNA, the CDR3 is TGTGCCAGCAGCGTAGTGGGGGCAGGGAACGGTGAGCAGTTCTTC. Encoded protein: CASSVVGAGNGEQFF.